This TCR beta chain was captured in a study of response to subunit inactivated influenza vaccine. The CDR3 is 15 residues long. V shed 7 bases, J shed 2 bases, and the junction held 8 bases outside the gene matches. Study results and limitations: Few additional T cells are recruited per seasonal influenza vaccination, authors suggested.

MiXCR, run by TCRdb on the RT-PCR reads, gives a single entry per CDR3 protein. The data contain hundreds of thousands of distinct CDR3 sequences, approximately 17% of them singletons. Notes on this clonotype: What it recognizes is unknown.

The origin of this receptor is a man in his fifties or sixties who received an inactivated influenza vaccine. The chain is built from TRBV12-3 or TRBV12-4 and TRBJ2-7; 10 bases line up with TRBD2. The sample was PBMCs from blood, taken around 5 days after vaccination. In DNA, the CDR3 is TGTGCCAGCATTGATAGCGGGAGGCCTCCCTACGAGCAGTACTTC. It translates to CASIDSGRPPYEQYF.